These T cell receptor beta chains were read from a single sample in a study of blood T cells in healthy people across ages. TCRdb re-called the 5' RACE reads with MiXCR, one entry per CDR3 protein. The profile shows 650,000 to 1,000,000 distinct CDR3 sequences, about 37% of them singletons. Sequencing was carried out using blood. The receptors were gathered from a man between 18 and 35 years old in good health. CDR3s include the opening cysteine and the closing phenylalanine or tryptophan. A D gene is named only where the DNA matches it firmly. For some rows the clone size is stated as once, few or many, or as a class when expanded; others skip it.

d_gene: TRBD1; j_gene: TRBJ2-2; v_gene: TRBV24-1; abundance: NA; CDR3aa: CATSEGQDMNTGELFF; CDR3nt: TGTGCCACCAGTGAGGGACAGGATATGAACACCGGGGAGCTGTTTTTT
d_gene: TRBD1; j_gene: TRBJ2-7; v_gene: TRBV5-1; abundance: many; CDR3aa: CASSISGTGDEQYF; CDR3nt: TGCGCCAGCAGCATATCCGGGACAGGGGACGAGCAGTACTTC
d_gene: NA; j_gene: TRBJ1-5; v_gene: TRBV21-1; abundance: NA; CDR3aa: CASSNREGRGEGNQPQHF; CDR3nt: TGTGCCAGTAGCAATCGGGAAGGCAGGGGGGAAGGCAATCAGCCCCAGCATTTT
d_gene: NA; j_gene: TRBJ1-4; v_gene: TRBV20-1; abundance: NA; CDR3aa: CSVEGIREKLFF; CDR3nt: TGCAGTGTAGAAGGGATACGGGAAAAACTGTTTTTT
d_gene: NA; j_gene: TRBJ1-4; v_gene: TRBV6-5; abundance: NA; CDR3aa: CASTRVANEKLFF; CDR3nt: TGTGCCAGCACTCGGGTCGCTAATGAAAAACTGTTTTTT
d_gene: TRBD2; j_gene: TRBJ2-1; v_gene: TRBV6-2/TRBV6-3; abundance: once; CDR3aa: CASSSKPLAGGHNEQFF; CDR3nt: TGTGCCAGCAGTTCCAAGCCGCTAGCGGGGGGTCACAATGAGCAGTTCTTC
d_gene: NA; j_gene: TRBJ2-1; v_gene: TRBV5-6; abundance: many; CDR3aa: CASSFLEKVLGGEQFF; CDR3nt: TGTGCCAGCAGCTTTCTTGAGAAGGTTTTGGGGGGTGAGCAGTTCTTC
d_gene: NA; j_gene: TRBJ1-6; v_gene: TRBV7-2; abundance: NA; CDR3aa: CASSLGVQGSYNSPLHF; CDR3nt: TGTGCCAGCAGCTTAGGGGTTCAAGGCTCCTATAATTCACCCCTCCACTTT
d_gene: NA; j_gene: TRBJ2-5; v_gene: TRBV4-3; abundance: many; CDR3aa: CASSSAYLQETQYF; CDR3nt: TGCGCCAGCTCAAGTGCCTATCTACAAGAGACCCAGTACTTC
d_gene: NA; j_gene: TRBJ2-5; v_gene: TRBV6-2/TRBV6-3; abundance: NA; CDR3aa: CANSYGTQTQYF; CDR3nt: TGTGCCAACAGTTACGGCACACAGACCCAGTACTTC
d_gene: NA; j_gene: TRBJ1-4; v_gene: TRBV29-1; abundance: few; CDR3aa: CSVEDRGAEKLFF; CDR3nt: TGCAGCGTTGAAGATCGGGGGGCGGAAAAACTGTTTTTT
d_gene: NA; j_gene: TRBJ1-1; v_gene: TRBV6-5; abundance: few; CDR3aa: CASSQLEEHTEAFF; CDR3nt: TGTGCCAGCAGCCAACTAGAGGAACACACTGAAGCTTTCTTT
d_gene: TRBD1; j_gene: TRBJ2-1; v_gene: TRBV29-1; abundance: many; CDR3aa: CSVSTGGNEQFF; CDR3nt: TGCAGCGTTTCTACAGGGGGCAATGAGCAGTTCTTC
d_gene: NA; j_gene: TRBJ1-3; v_gene: TRBV12-3/TRBV12-4; abundance: few; CDR3aa: CASSLRRGPGNTIYF; CDR3nt: TGTGCCAGCAGTTTAAGGAGGGGCCCTGGAAACACCATATATTTT
d_gene: NA; j_gene: TRBJ2-3; v_gene: TRBV20-1; abundance: NA; CDR3aa: CSARLLRLGLGTDTQYF; CDR3nt: TGCAGTGCTAGGCTGCTCCGCCTGGGACTGGGCACAGATACGCAGTATTTT
d_gene: NA; j_gene: TRBJ2-3; v_gene: TRBV10-3; abundance: few; CDR3aa: CAIRRDPRGPDTQYF; CDR3nt: TGTGCCATCAGAAGGGACCCGAGGGGTCCAGATACGCAGTATTTT
d_gene: TRBD2; j_gene: TRBJ2-1; v_gene: TRBV14; abundance: few; CDR3aa: CASSRGLAAYNEQFF; CDR3nt: TGTGCCAGCAGCCGAGGACTAGCGGCCTACAATGAGCAGTTCTTC
d_gene: TRBD2; j_gene: TRBJ2-7; v_gene: TRBV7-9; abundance: NA; CDR3aa: CASSHPGRGGYEQYF; CDR3nt: TGTGCCAGCAGCCACCCCGGGAGGGGAGGGTACGAGCAGTACTTC
d_gene: NA; j_gene: TRBJ2-5; v_gene: TRBV7-9; abundance: few; CDR3aa: CASSFAQGEETQYF; CDR3nt: TGTGCCAGCAGCTTCGCTCAGGGCGAAGAGACCCAGTACTTC
d_gene: NA; j_gene: TRBJ2-4; v_gene: TRBV7-2; abundance: NA; CDR3aa: CASSSPDNLAKNIQYF; CDR3nt: TGTGCCAGCAGCTCGCCGGACAATCTAGCCAAAAACATTCAGTACTTC
d_gene: NA; j_gene: TRBJ2-2; v_gene: TRBV20-1; abundance: NA; CDR3aa: CSARGAGVTGELFF; CDR3nt: TGCAGTGCTAGAGGGGCAGGGGTGACCGGGGAGCTGTTTTTT
d_gene: NA; j_gene: TRBJ1-2; v_gene: TRBV12-3/TRBV12-4; abundance: NA; CDR3aa: CASSLTRPYYGYTF; CDR3nt: TGTGCCAGCAGTTTAACCAGGCCCTACTATGGCTACACCTTC
d_gene: TRBD2; j_gene: TRBJ2-3; v_gene: TRBV4-2; abundance: NA; CDR3aa: CASSQLAGNTDTQYF; CDR3nt: TGTGCCAGCAGCCAACTAGCGGGGAACACAGATACGCAGTATTTT
d_gene: NA; j_gene: TRBJ1-2; v_gene: TRBV29-1; abundance: few; CDR3aa: CSVEDVANYGYTF; CDR3nt: TGCAGCGTTGAGGACGTCGCTAACTATGGCTACACCTTC
d_gene: TRBD2; j_gene: TRBJ2-3; v_gene: TRBV20-1; abundance: NA; CDR3aa: CSAGKPTSGGFADTQYF; CDR3nt: TGCAGTGCTGGCAAACCGACTAGCGGGGGGTTCGCAGATACGCAGTATTTT
d_gene: TRBD1; j_gene: TRBJ1-5; v_gene: TRBV5-5; abundance: NA; CDR3aa: CASIPGQGGQPQHF; CDR3nt: TGTGCCAGCATCCCCGGACAGGGGGGTCAGCCCCAGCATTTT
d_gene: NA; j_gene: TRBJ1-2; v_gene: TRBV4-3; abundance: once; CDR3aa: CASSLEPHYGYTF; CDR3nt: TGCGCCAGCAGCTTAGAACCGCACTATGGCTACACCTTC
d_gene: TRBD1; j_gene: TRBJ1-6; v_gene: TRBV3-1; abundance: few; CDR3aa: CASQDREGSPLHF; CDR3nt: TGTGCCAGCCAAGACAGGGAGGGTTCACCCCTCCACTTT
d_gene: NA; j_gene: TRBJ1-5; v_gene: TRBV3-1; abundance: NA; CDR3aa: CASSQVGWAGNWPQHF; CDR3nt: TGTGCCAGCAGCCAAGTAGGGTGGGCAGGGAATTGGCCCCAGCATTTT
d_gene: NA; j_gene: TRBJ2-2; v_gene: TRBV13; abundance: few; CDR3aa: CASSLGITGELFF; CDR3nt: TGTGCCAGCAGCTTAGGGATCACCGGGGAGCTGTTTTTT
d_gene: NA; j_gene: TRBJ2-7; v_gene: TRBV9; abundance: few; CDR3aa: CAGSAHTGNSYEQYF; CDR3nt: TGTGCCGGCAGCGCACATACAGGAAACTCCTACGAGCAGTACTTC
d_gene: NA; j_gene: TRBJ1-5; v_gene: TRBV21-1; abundance: few; CDR3aa: CASDRLNQPQHF; CDR3nt: TGTGCCAGCGACAGGTTGAATCAGCCCCAGCATTTT
d_gene: TRBD2; j_gene: TRBJ2-1; v_gene: TRBV20-1; abundance: NA; CDR3aa: CSAVSGGNYNEQFF; CDR3nt: TGCAGTGCTGTTAGCGGGGGGAACTACAATGAGCAGTTCTTC
d_gene: NA; j_gene: TRBJ1-5; v_gene: TRBV10-3; abundance: NA; CDR3aa: CAISDGGARQPQHF; CDR3nt: TGTGCCATCAGTGATGGGGGGGCGCGGCAGCCCCAGCATTTT
d_gene: NA; j_gene: TRBJ1-1; v_gene: TRBV28; abundance: few; CDR3aa: CAGRGGIGENTEAFF; CDR3nt: TGTGCCGGACGGGGGGGGATCGGGGAAAACACTGAAGCTTTCTTT
d_gene: NA; j_gene: TRBJ2-2; v_gene: TRBV29-1; abundance: NA; CDR3aa: CSVSAGTPNTGELFF; CDR3nt: TGCAGCGTTTCGGCCGGGACACCGAACACCGGGGAGCTGTTTTTT
d_gene: TRBD1; j_gene: TRBJ2-7; v_gene: TRBV4-2; abundance: NA; CDR3aa: CASSQATGVYERYF; CDR3nt: TGTGCCAGCAGCCAAGCCACAGGGGTCTACGAGCGGTACTTC